The rows below give T cell receptor beta chains drawn from one sample of a study of cytomegalovirus exposure and HLA in healthy donors. Clones were sequenced by immunoSEQ multiplex PCR, and TCRdb holds only the in-frame ones, with some missing. Of about 160,000 clones in the sample, approximately 90% were seen once. Material: PBMCs. These receptors all stem from a man between 18 and 29 years old in good health and CMV-seronegative. Both conserved end residues are part of each CDR3. A D gene is named only where the DNA matches it firmly. Expanded clones get a size class; other rows say once, few or many, or leave the size out.

j_gene,d_gene,len,abundance,v_gene,CDR3nt,CDR3aa
TRBJ1-2,.,18,.,TRBV7-2,TGTGCCAGCAGCTTAGTTATAGGGGTCATAACCGACCTATGGGACTACACCTTC,CASSLVIGVITDLWDYTF
TRBJ1-1,TRBD1,16,.,TRBV7-9,TGTGCCAGCAGCTTTTTTACAGGGGGCAGGAACACTGAAGCTTTCTTT,CASSFFTGGRNTEAFF
TRBJ2-7,.,13,.,TRBV5-1,TGCGCCAGCAGCTCTTCAGGGCCGTACGAGCAGTACTTC,CASSSSGPYEQYF
TRBJ2-7,TRBD1,13,.,TRBV4-3,TGCGCCAGCAGCCCGGGACAGGCCTACGAGCAGTACTTC,CASSPGQAYEQYF
TRBJ2-7,.,19,.,TRBV7-2,TGTGCCAGCAGCTTAGCCATATTGGAGGGTGGATTGAGCTCCTACGAGCAGTACTTC,CASSLAILEGGLSSYEQYF
TRBJ2-5,TRBD2,14,.,TRBV30,TGTGCCTGGGCGGGGGGGCAGGGCCAAGAGACCCAGTACTTC,CAWAGGQGQETQYF
TRBJ2-5,.,15,.,TRBV6-6,TGTGCCAGCAGTCCCCTCGGAGGAAGGGAAGAGACCCAGTACTTC,CASSPLGGREETQYF
TRBJ1-5,.,12,.,TRBV2,TGTGCCAGCAGTCCACGACAGTTAGCCCAGCATTTT,CASSPRQLAQHF
TRBJ1-5,.,14,once,TRBV2,TGTGCCAGCGGGGGTCAGGGGCTTGAAGGGCCCCAGCATTTT,CASGGQGLEGPQHF
TRBJ2-5,.,15,.,TRBV5-1,TGCGCCAGCAGCTTGCTGACTGGGGGGATGGAGACCCAGTACTTC,CASSLLTGGMETQYF
TRBJ1-2,.,13,.,TRBV10-3,TGTGCCATCAGTGGAGAGGACATGATCGGCTACACCTTC,CAISGEDMIGYTF
TRBJ2-7,.,12,.,TRBV5-1,TGCGCCAGCAGCTTGGATACCTACGAGCAGTACTTC,CASSLDTYEQYF
TRBJ2-5,TRBD1,15,.,TRBV7-2,TGTGCCAGCAGCTCCCGACAGGGGGGGGTAGTGACCCAGTACTTC,CASSSRQGGVVTQYF
TRBJ2-1,TRBD2,15,.,TRBV5-6,TGTGCCAGCAGCTTGGGAGCGGGGGCCAACAATGAGCAGTTCTTC,CASSLGAGANNEQFF
TRBJ2-7,TRBD2,18,.,TRBV19,TGTGCCAGTAGTTCCACCCCCGGGACTAGCGGATCCTCCTACGAGCAGTACTTC,CASSSTPGTSGSSYEQYF
TRBJ2-3,TRBD2,16,.,TRBV5-1,TGCGCCAGCAGCCTTACTAGCGGGAGGGCTACAGATACGCAGTATTTT,CASSLTSGRATDTQYF
TRBJ2-3,TRBD1,16,.,TRBV7-9,TGTGCCAGCAGCTTAGTAAGACAGGGCGGCACAGATACGCAGTATTTT,CASSLVRQGGTDTQYF
TRBJ2-1,TRBD1,15,.,TRBV5-1,TGCGCCAGCAGACTTACAGGGGTATTGGGAAATGAGCAGTTCTTC,CASRLTGVLGNEQFF
TRBJ2-7,TRBD2,14,.,TRBV19,TGTGCCAGTAGTATAAGCGGGAAATCGTACGAGCAGTACTTC,CASSISGKSYEQYF
TRBJ2-1,.,19,.,TRBV28,TGTGCCAGCAGCCTCCCCGCCGGGACTCCAACAATCGAACGCAATGAGCAGTTCTTC,CASSLPAGTPTIERNEQFF
TRBJ2-2,.,15,few,TRBV5-1,TGCGCCAGCAGCTTGGAGTTGGGGGGCACCGGGGAGCTGTTTTTT,CASSLELGGTGELFF
TRBJ2-1,.,18,.,TRBV28,TGTGCCAGCGGAAGTGGGGGTTTGGGCGGGAATCCGCACAATGAGCAGTTCTTC,CASGSGGLGGNPHNEQFF
TRBJ1-2,TRBD1,15,.,TRBV28,TGTGCCAGCAACGATTACAGGGGAACTAACTATGGCTACACCTTC,CASNDYRGTNYGYTF
TRBJ2-3,TRBD2,14,.,TRBV4-2,TGTGCCAGCAGCCAAACTAGCGGGGGAGATACGCAGTATTTT,CASSQTSGGDTQYF
TRBJ2-5,TRBD1,17,.,TRBV11-2,TGTGCCAGCAGCTTAGATGCAGGGGGCGCGGGGCAAGAGACCCAGTACTTC,CASSLDAGGAGQETQYF
TRBJ2-2,.,13,.,TRBV5-1,TGCGCCAGCAGCTTGGCGGTAGCCGGGGAGCTGTTTTTT,CASSLAVAGELFF
TRBJ1-2,.,13,.,TRBV5-1,TGCGCCAGCAGCATGGGGTGGGAGGAAGGCTACACCTTC,CASSMGWEEGYTF
TRBJ2-7,TRBD2,16,.,TRBV28,TGTGCCAGCAGTTTAGCGGGAGGGCCTTCCCCTTACGAGCAGTACTTC,CASSLAGGPSPYEQYF
TRBJ1-3,.,16,.,TRBV15,TGTGCCACCAGCAGAGAGTCGGGGAGGACCGGAAACACCATATATTTT,CATSRESGRTGNTIYF
TRBJ2-1,.,21,.,TRBV4-2,TGTGCCAGCAGCCAAGCCCTCGGTCGCAGGGGGCGGGAGGGGATTTACAATGAGCAGTTCTTC,CASSQALGRRGREGIYNEQFF
TRBJ1-2,.,14,.,TRBV27,TGTGCCAGCAGTTTTGGTGGGGCCCTCTATGGCTACACCTTC,CASSFGGALYGYTF
TRBJ1-2,.,15,.,TRBV6-5,TGTGCCAGCAGTTACCGTGCCCAGGGGCTTGGGGGCTACACCTTC,CASSYRAQGLGGYTF
TRBJ2-3,.,14,.,TRBV27,TGTGCCAGCAGTTGGAAGCGGTTACCAGATACGCAGTATTTT,CASSWKRLPDTQYF
TRBJ2-2,.,16,.,TRBV6-5,.,CASSSSTVSNTGELFF
TRBJ1-2,.,12,.,TRBV7-9,TGTGCCAGCAGCTTAACGGCGGGTGGCTACACCTTC,CASSLTAGGYTF
TRBJ1-3,.,12,.,TRBV7-9,TGTGCCAGCAGCTTACTGGGAAACACCATATATTTT,CASSLLGNTIYF
TRBJ2-2,TRBD1,16,.,TRBV5-6,TGTGCCAGCAGCCGAACGACAGGGATGAACACCGGGGAGCTGTTTTTT,CASSRTTGMNTGELFF
TRBJ2-2,TRBD2,18,.,TRBV4-1,TGCGCCAGCAGCCAGCCCACCGGACTAGCGGAAAACACCGGGGAGCTGTTTTTT,CASSQPTGLAENTGELFF
TRBJ2-7,.,14,.,TRBV6-5,TGTGCCAGCATAACAGGGGGGGTGTCCTACGAGCAGTACTTC,CASITGGVSYEQYF
TRBJ2-2,.,16,.,TRBV4-2,TGTGCCAGCAGCCAAGAGGGGCTAGAGATTACCGGGGAGCTGTTTTTT,CASSQEGLEITGELFF
TRBJ1-1,.,12,.,TRBV28,TGTGCCAGCAGTTCCCACAGAACTGAAGCTTTCTTT,CASSSHRTEAFF
TRBJ1-2,.,16,few,TRBV4-3,TGCGCCAGCAGCCAAGATAGTAAAGTAACTAACTATGGCTACACCTTC,CASSQDSKVTNYGYTF
TRBJ2-7,TRBD1,16,.,TRBV7-9,TGTGCCAGCAGCTTAGGACAGGGGGTCAAAAGGTACGAGCAGTACTTC,CASSLGQGVKRYEQYF
TRBJ1-2,.,17,few,TRBV7-9,TGTGCCAGCAGCTTGGCGACAGGAGTGAGTAAAAACTATGGCTACACCTTC,CASSLATGVSKNYGYTF
TRBJ2-7,.,17,.,TRBV5-6,TGTGCCAGCAGCCCAATACGCCTCAGGTCCCCACCCTACGAGCAGTACTTC,CASSPIRLRSPPYEQYF
TRBJ1-1,.,14,.,TRBV5-4,TGTGCCAGCAGCTTGGATCAGGGGTGGACTGAAGCTTTCTTT,CASSLDQGWTEAFF
TRBJ2-4,TRBD1,16,few,TRBV28,TGTGCCAGCAGTACCACCAACAGGGGGCTGGGTGGGGTTCAGTACTTC,CASSTTNRGLGGVQYF
TRBJ1-1,TRBD1,13,.,TRBV30,TGTGCCTGGATCCCAGGGGGCGGGACTGAAGCTTTCTTT,CAWIPGGGTEAFF